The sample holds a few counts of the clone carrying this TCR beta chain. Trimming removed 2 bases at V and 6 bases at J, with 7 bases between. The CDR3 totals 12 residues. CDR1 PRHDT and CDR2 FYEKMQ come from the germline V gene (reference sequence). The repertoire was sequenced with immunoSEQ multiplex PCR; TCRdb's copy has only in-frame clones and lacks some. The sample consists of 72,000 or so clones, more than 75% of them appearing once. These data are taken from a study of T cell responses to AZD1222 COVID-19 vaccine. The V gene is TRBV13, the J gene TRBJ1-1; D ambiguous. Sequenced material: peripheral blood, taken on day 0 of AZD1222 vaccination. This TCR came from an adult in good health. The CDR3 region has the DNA TGTGCCAGCAGCTTAAGGTTATCTGAAGCTTTCTTT. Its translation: CASSLRLSEAFF.